This T cell receptor (beta chain) emerged from a study of OX40 agonist ivuxolimab in advanced cancers. Background for the entire study: Ivuxolimab was an agonistic, fully human IgG2 monoclonal antibody directed against OX40 (CD134), a costimulatory receptor. Intravenous ivuxolimab was administered to patients every 2 weeks at six dose levels: 0.01, 0.1, 0.3, 1.5, 3 and 10 mg/kg. Of the approximately 50 dose-escalation patients, hepatocellular carcinoma was present in roughly 19, melanoma in approximately 15, renal cell carcinoma in 9 and head and neck cancer in 9. A male proportion of approximately 83% and a mean age of about 60 years, ranging from roughly 23 to 80, were recorded for the dose-escalation cohort. Patients were allowed to have had prior anti-PD-1, anti-PD-L1 or anti-CTLA-4 therapy, and approximately 40% of the dose-escalation patients had been treated with checkpoint inhibitors. The monotherapy dose-escalation portion (N ≈ 56 patients) of the phase I ivuxolimab trial is reported in the paper. Peripheral TCRbeta sequencing was intended to test whether TCR sequence diversity was altered and clonal T-cell expansion was caused by ivuxolimab. Partial responses occurred in three dose-escalation patients: two with cutaneous melanoma and one with hepatocellular carcinoma.

Genomic DNA was extracted from sorted cells for sequencing of the TCRbeta CDR3 region. TCRbeta CDR3 regions were sequenced using the immunoSEQ Assay. The source is immuneACCESS, and TCRdb retained only in-frame sequences with V and J called. Part of the clones is not carried over; for the studies checked, unresolved V genes explain less than half of this, and the remainder is unexplained. Within this sample are 73,000 or so clones, with around 83% of them counted one time only. The top ten clonotypes cover approximately 0.38% of the sample. Note on this clone: Its binding antigen is unknown. No per-base quality is available; no much larger clone lies one base away.

The trial excluded patients who had a history of autoimmune disease or who were on systemic immunosuppression. Peripheral blood for TCR sequencing was collected from all dose cohorts at baseline, on cycle 4 day 1, and on cycle 7 day 1. Samples were obtained from an open-label, multicenter, first-in-human phase I dose-escalation trial of ivuxolimab. Adults with locally advanced or metastatic melanoma, renal cell, hepatocellular, or head and neck squamous cell carcinoma were enrolled in the trial. CD4+ and CD8+ T cells were sorted separately from peripheral blood before TCR sequencing. The CDR3 numbers 14 residues from cysteine through phenylalanine. Of the read, only the CDR3 DNA is kept; its 42 bases are in frame from base 1. V drops 3 bases and J drops 4 bases, leaving 11 bases in between. CDR1 and CDR2 are read off the germline V gene (reference sequence) as SEHNR and FQNEAQ. The study at large found these results: The antigen specificity of the peripheral T cells that underwent clonal expansion was not determined. Low levels of normalized T-cell clonal expansion were also shown by some nonresponding patients. At doses of 0.1 to 3.0 mg/kg, clonal expansion of both CD4+ and CD8+ T cells in blood was seen between baseline and week 6. In the 0.1-3.0 mg/kg groups, partial responders had among the lowest normalized peripheral clonal expansion, particularly in CD8+ T cells. On average, CD8+ T cells showed more expanded clones than CD4+ T cells after ivuxolimab.

The sequence derives from an adult with an advanced solid tumor such as melanoma, head and neck, liver or kidney cancer. The starting material was CD4+ or CD8+ T cells sorted from blood, obtained in a trial of the OX40 agonist ivuxolimab. Rearrangement joined TRBV7-9 to TRBJ2-3; the D gene is possibly TRBD2, with 6 bases matching. The CDR3 protein sequence reads: CASSFSSVPDTQYF. The DNA sequence is TGTGCCAGCAGCTTCTCTAGCGTCCCAGATACGCAGTATTTT.